This T cell receptor (beta chain) was sequenced during a study of blood T cell repertoires in COVID-19. Whole-study context: Sample material is recorded as cDNA or gDNA derived from T cells, B-cell-depleted T cells, or PBMCs.

Source study methods: Nucleated cell counts were estimated from reference gene primer amplification. Repertoires were generated with immunoSEQ multiplex PCR, while TCRdb's copy carries only in-frame clones and drops some. V and J calls and clone size are copied from that table; D and trimming were computed from the DNA. The data hold nearly 80,000 clones, with 87% observed a single time. This clone appeared a few times. Germline V gene lookup returns CDR1 LGHNA and CDR2 YNFKEQ. V lost 2 bases and J lost 4, with 12 bases in between. The CDR3 consists of 14 residues. The material sequenced was peripheral blood. J is TRBJ2-7 and V is TRBV4-2; D might be TRBD2 (6 bases). This TCR came from a woman aged 80 or older with active or convalescent COVID-19. CDR3 sequence reads: CASSQRLGSYEQYF. The CDR3 DNA is TGTGCCAGCAGCCAACGACTAGGTAGTTACGAGCAGTACTTC.